This is a list of T cell receptor beta chains from one sample in a study of blood T cell repertoires in COVID-19. Clones were sequenced by immunoSEQ multiplex PCR, and TCRdb holds only the in-frame ones, with some missing. The data contain under 250,000 clones, roughly 83% of them singletons. Sequenced input: peripheral blood. Source of these receptors: a man aged 40-55 years with acute or convalescent COVID-19. CDR3s include the opening cysteine and the closing phenylalanine or tryptophan. The D gene is left open where the match is weak. Clone size, where shown, is once, few, many, or a class for clones that have expanded.

j_call: TRBJ1-1; v_call: TRBV7-9; clone_size: .; d_call: TRBD1; cdr3_aa: CASSFTGTGTTEAFF; cdr3_nt: TGTGCCAGCAGCTTTACCGGGACAGGGACAACTGAAGCTTTCTTT
j_call: TRBJ1-4; v_call: TRBV7-8; clone_size: .; d_call: TRBD1; cdr3_aa: CASRIRTGPNEKLFF; cdr3_nt: TGTGCCAGCAGAATACGGACAGGTCCTAATGAAAAACTGTTTTTT
j_call: TRBJ1-1; v_call: TRBV5-6; clone_size: .; d_call: .; cdr3_aa: CASSSLGGGTEAFF; cdr3_nt: TGTGCCAGCAGCTCCTTGGGGGGAGGAACTGAAGCTTTCTTT
j_call: TRBJ2-7; v_call: TRBV6-6; clone_size: once; d_call: TRBD2; cdr3_aa: CASSYAGLAGSEQYF; cdr3_nt: TGTGCCAGCAGTTACGCGGGACTAGCGGGAAGCGAGCAGTACTTC
j_call: TRBJ2-1; v_call: TRBV10-3; clone_size: .; d_call: .; cdr3_aa: CAISEGGVEQFF; cdr3_nt: TGTGCCATCAGTGAAGGAGGTGTGGAGCAGTTCTTC
j_call: TRBJ2-2; v_call: TRBV4-1; clone_size: .; d_call: .; cdr3_aa: CASSQDPRAELFF; cdr3_nt: TGCGCCAGCAGCCAAGACCCCCGAGCGGAGCTGTTTTTT
j_call: TRBJ2-1; v_call: TRBV14; clone_size: .; d_call: .; cdr3_aa: CASSQRPGTPPYNEQFF; cdr3_nt: TGTGCCAGCAGCCAACGCCCCGGGACTCCCCCCTACAATGAGCAGTTCTTC
j_call: TRBJ1-5; v_call: TRBV6-1; clone_size: .; d_call: .; cdr3_aa: CASSGRRGNSNQPQHF; cdr3_nt: TGTGCCAGCAGTGGCCGGCGGGGGAATAGCAATCAGCCCCAGCATTTT
j_call: TRBJ2-1; v_call: TRBV7-2; clone_size: .; d_call: .; cdr3_aa: CASSPRVRLVPVQFF; cdr3_nt: TGTGCCAGCAGCCCCCGGGTCCGACTAGTTCCCGTGCAGTTCTTC
j_call: TRBJ2-1; v_call: TRBV6-5; clone_size: .; d_call: TRBD2; cdr3_aa: CASSYSSGTSYNEQFF; cdr3_nt: TGTGCCAGCAGTTACTCGAGCGGGACTTCCTACAATGAGCAGTTCTTC
j_call: TRBJ1-1; v_call: TRBV5-1; clone_size: .; d_call: TRBD1; cdr3_aa: CASRAGTGGRTEAFF; cdr3_nt: TGCGCCAGCAGAGCCGGGACAGGGGGAAGGACTGAAGCTTTCTTT
j_call: TRBJ2-7; v_call: TRBV5-4; clone_size: .; d_call: .; cdr3_aa: CASSLDRRFTYEQYF; cdr3_nt: TGTGCCAGCAGCTTGGACAGGCGTTTTACCTACGAGCAGTACTTC
j_call: TRBJ2-7; v_call: TRBV7-9; clone_size: .; d_call: .; cdr3_aa: CASSLSVSSNEQYF; cdr3_nt: TGTGCCAGCAGCTTGTCAGTTAGCAGCAACGAGCAGTACTTC
j_call: TRBJ2-7; v_call: TRBV3-1/TRBV3-2; clone_size: .; d_call: .; cdr3_aa: CASSQEFMFRTYEQYF; cdr3_nt: TGTGCCAGCAGCCAAGAGTTTATGTTCAGGACCTACGAGCAGTACTTC
j_call: TRBJ2-3; v_call: TRBV5-1; clone_size: .; d_call: .; cdr3_aa: CASSVTGGAYTDTQYF; cdr3_nt: TGCGCCAGCAGCGTAACCGGTGGGGCCTACACAGATACGCAGTATTTT
j_call: TRBJ1-2; v_call: TRBV11-2; clone_size: .; d_call: TRBD1; cdr3_aa: CASSSGQGYGYTF; cdr3_nt: TGTGCCAGCAGCTCCGGACAGGGCTATGGCTACACCTTC
j_call: TRBJ1-1; v_call: TRBV18; clone_size: .; d_call: TRBD1; cdr3_aa: CASSRRITGVGDTEAFF; cdr3_nt: TGTGCCAGCTCACGGAGAATTACAGGGGTTGGGGACACTGAAGCTTTCTTT
j_call: TRBJ1-5; v_call: TRBV2; clone_size: .; d_call: .; cdr3_aa: CASSEGDSQPQHF; cdr3_nt: TGTGCCAGCAGTGAAGGGGACTCCCAGCCCCAGCATTTT
j_call: TRBJ2-3; v_call: TRBV9; clone_size: .; d_call: .; cdr3_aa: CASSARLDVDTQYF; cdr3_nt: TGTGCCAGCAGCGCGAGACTAGACGTGGATACGCAGTATTTT
j_call: TRBJ2-1; v_call: TRBV5-8; clone_size: .; d_call: TRBD1; cdr3_aa: CASSFLGQEYNEQFF; cdr3_nt: TGTGCCAGCAGCTTCCTGGGACAGGAGTACAATGAGCAGTTCTTC
j_call: TRBJ2-1; v_call: TRBV7-2; clone_size: .; d_call: TRBD2; cdr3_aa: CASSYLAGLYNEQFF; cdr3_nt: TGTGCCAGCAGCTACTTAGCGGGCCTATACAATGAGCAGTTCTTC
j_call: TRBJ2-1; v_call: TRBV29-1; clone_size: .; d_call: .; cdr3_aa: CSLGGGTGSYNEQFF; cdr3_nt: TGCAGCTTGGGAGGGGGGACAGGCTCCTACAATGAGCAGTTCTTC
j_call: TRBJ2-5; v_call: TRBV5-8; clone_size: .; d_call: .; cdr3_aa: CASGQDSARSYQETQYF; cdr3_nt: TGTGCCAGCGGCCAGGACAGCGCTAGGTCGTACCAAGAGACCCAGTACTTC
j_call: TRBJ1-5; v_call: TRBV6-6; clone_size: .; d_call: .; cdr3_aa: CASSYRTANQPQHF; cdr3_nt: TGTGCCAGCAGTTACCGGACAGCAAATCAGCCCCAGCATTTT
j_call: TRBJ2-7; v_call: TRBV29-1; clone_size: .; d_call: TRBD2; cdr3_aa: CSARTSGRAPSYEQYF; cdr3_nt: TGCAGCGCACGGACTAGCGGGAGGGCCCCCTCCTACGAGCAGTACTTC
j_call: TRBJ2-5; v_call: TRBV3-1/TRBV3-2; clone_size: .; d_call: TRBD2; cdr3_aa: CASGARTRGETQYF; cdr3_nt: TGTGCCAGCGGGGCTAGGACTAGGGGAGAGACCCAGTACTTC
j_call: TRBJ1-1; v_call: TRBV6-5; clone_size: .; d_call: .; cdr3_aa: CASSSQGGNTEAFF; cdr3_nt: TGTGCCAGCAGTTCTCAAGGGGGGAACACTGAAGCTTTCTTT
j_call: TRBJ1-2; v_call: TRBV5-6; clone_size: .; d_call: .; cdr3_aa: CASSLGGSYGYTF; cdr3_nt: TGTGCCAGCAGCTTGGGAGGCAGCTATGGCTACACCTTC
j_call: TRBJ1-5; v_call: TRBV5-1; clone_size: .; d_call: .; cdr3_aa: CASSDGRGNQPQHF; cdr3_nt: TGCGCCAGCAGTGACGGCAGGGGCAATCAGCCCCAGCATTTT
j_call: TRBJ2-3; v_call: TRBV12-3/TRBV12-4; clone_size: .; d_call: TRBD2; cdr3_aa: CASAAGGTDTQYF; cdr3_nt: TGTGCCTCAGCAGCGGGAGGTACAGATACGCAGTATTTT
j_call: TRBJ2-7; v_call: TRBV12-5; clone_size: .; d_call: TRBD1; cdr3_aa: CASGLGTGGFDEQYF; cdr3_nt: TGTGCTAGTGGTTTGGGTACAGGGGGTTTTGACGAGCAGTACTTC
j_call: TRBJ1-3; v_call: TRBV3-1/TRBV3-2; clone_size: once; d_call: .; cdr3_aa: CASSHTGTRSGNTIYF; cdr3_nt: TGTGCCAGCAGCCACACGGGAACCCGCAGTGGAAACACCATATATTTT
j_call: TRBJ2-5; v_call: TRBV12-3/TRBV12-4; clone_size: .; d_call: .; cdr3_aa: CASSPGSGVTQYF; cdr3_nt: TGTGCCAGCAGTCCCGGGAGCGGTGTGACCCAGTACTTC
j_call: TRBJ1-2; v_call: TRBV6-6; clone_size: .; d_call: TRBD1; cdr3_aa: CAGRRDSNYGYTF; cdr3_nt: TGTGCCGGGAGAAGGGACAGCAACTATGGCTACACCTTC
j_call: TRBJ1-1; v_call: TRBV6-5; clone_size: .; d_call: .; cdr3_aa: CASSYGMRAEAFF; cdr3_nt: TGTGCCAGCAGTTACGGGATGAGGGCTGAAGCTTTCTTT
j_call: TRBJ2-2; v_call: TRBV19; clone_size: .; d_call: .; cdr3_aa: CASSRTQLNTGELFF; cdr3_nt: TGTGCCAGTAGTAGGACTCAACTGAACACCGGGGAGCTGTTTTTT
j_call: TRBJ2-7; v_call: TRBV3-1/TRBV3-2; clone_size: .; d_call: .; cdr3_aa: CASSQGLGVYEQYF; cdr3_nt: TGTGCCAGCAGCCAAGGACTGGGAGTCTACGAGCAGTACTTC
j_call: TRBJ2-7; v_call: TRBV19; clone_size: .; d_call: .; cdr3_aa: CASSPRDLDYEQYF; cdr3_nt: TGTGCCAGTAGTCCCCGGGACTTGGATTACGAGCAGTACTTC
j_call: TRBJ1-6; v_call: TRBV5-8; clone_size: .; d_call: TRBD1; cdr3_aa: CASSPGQGGSPLHF; cdr3_nt: TGTGCCAGCAGCCCGGGGCAGGGGGGCTCACCCCTCCACTTT
j_call: TRBJ2-1; v_call: TRBV6-5; clone_size: .; d_call: TRBD2; cdr3_aa: CASGVGLGRGEQFF; cdr3_nt: TGTGCCAGCGGGGTAGGACTAGGACGGGGTGAGCAGTTCTTC
j_call: TRBJ2-7; v_call: TRBV12-3/TRBV12-4; clone_size: .; d_call: .; cdr3_aa: CASSSGRGYEQYF; cdr3_nt: TGTGCCAGCAGTTCAGGACGGGGCTACGAGCAGTACTTC
j_call: TRBJ2-1; v_call: TRBV10-3; clone_size: .; d_call: TRBD2; cdr3_aa: CAISALAGGNNEQFF; cdr3_nt: TGTGCCATCAGTGCTCTAGCGGGAGGTAACAATGAGCAGTTCTTC
j_call: TRBJ2-1; v_call: TRBV19; clone_size: .; d_call: .; cdr3_aa: CASTPSPGGISYNEQFF; cdr3_nt: TGTGCCAGTACCCCCAGCCCCGGCGGGATTTCCTACAATGAGCAGTTCTTC
j_call: TRBJ1-6; v_call: TRBV9; clone_size: .; d_call: TRBD1; cdr3_aa: CASSTRDSNSPLHF; cdr3_nt: TGTGCCAGCAGCACAAGGGACAGTAATTCACCCCTCCACTTT
j_call: TRBJ2-7; v_call: TRBV6-5; clone_size: .; d_call: TRBD2; cdr3_aa: CAASKAGGPSEQYF; cdr3_nt: TGTGCCGCATCGAAAGCGGGAGGGCCCAGCGAGCAGTACTTC
j_call: TRBJ1-3; v_call: TRBV3-1/TRBV3-2; clone_size: .; d_call: .; cdr3_aa: CASSADSCSGNTIYF; cdr3_nt: TGTGCCAGCAGCGCGGACAGCTGCTCTGGAAACACCATATATTTT
j_call: TRBJ2-1; v_call: TRBV24-1; clone_size: once; d_call: .; cdr3_aa: CATSTGPLDEQFF; cdr3_nt: TGTGCCACCAGTACGGGTCCCCTCGATGAGCAGTTCTTC
j_call: TRBJ1-1; v_call: TRBV3-1/TRBV3-2; clone_size: .; d_call: .; cdr3_aa: CASSQVVARQGFTEAFF; cdr3_nt: TGTGCCAGCAGCCAAGTAGTAGCGCGGCAGGGGTTCACTGAAGCTTTCTTT
j_call: TRBJ1-6; v_call: TRBV11-2; clone_size: .; d_call: TRBD1; cdr3_aa: CASSGPGTGGSPLHF; cdr3_nt: TGTGCCAGCAGCGGCCCCGGGACAGGGGGTTCACCCCTCCACTTT
j_call: TRBJ2-2; v_call: TRBV10-3; clone_size: many; d_call: TRBD1; cdr3_aa: CASGGQGVTGELFF; cdr3_nt: TGTGCCTCCGGAGGACAGGGCGTCACCGGGGAGCTGTTTTTT
j_call: TRBJ2-2; v_call: TRBV24-1; clone_size: .; d_call: TRBD2; cdr3_aa: CATSRGSGTGELFF; cdr3_nt: TGTGCCACCAGTCGCGGGAGTGGCACCGGGGAGCTGTTTTTT
j_call: TRBJ2-3; v_call: TRBV3-1/TRBV3-2; clone_size: .; d_call: .; cdr3_aa: CASSQRDPVGTQYF; cdr3_nt: TGTGCCAGCAGCCAGCGGGACCCAGTTGGTACGCAGTATTTT
j_call: TRBJ1-4; v_call: TRBV20-1; clone_size: .; d_call: .; cdr3_aa: CSASFGTGNEKLFF; cdr3_nt: TGCAGTGCAAGTTTTGGGACTGGTAATGAAAAACTGTTTTTT
j_call: TRBJ1-1; v_call: TRBV27; clone_size: .; d_call: .; cdr3_aa: CASSYGTLNGDTEAFF; cdr3_nt: TGTGCCAGCAGTTACGGGACACTTAATGGGGACACTGAAGCTTTCTTT
j_call: TRBJ2-7; v_call: TRBV21-1; clone_size: .; d_call: .; cdr3_aa: CASSSPGTGTYEQYF; cdr3_nt: TGTGCCAGCAGCAGTCCCGGGACAGGGACATACGAGCAGTACTTC
j_call: TRBJ1-2; v_call: TRBV5-5; clone_size: once; d_call: .; cdr3_aa: CASSPLDRTYGYTF; cdr3_nt: TGTGCCAGCAGCCCGCTCGACAGGACCTATGGCTACACCTTC
j_call: TRBJ2-2; v_call: TRBV5-4; clone_size: .; d_call: .; cdr3_aa: CASSLSPTGELFF; cdr3_nt: TGTGCCAGCAGCTTGAGCCCCACCGGGGAGCTGTTTTTT
j_call: TRBJ2-1; v_call: TRBV5-5; clone_size: .; d_call: .; cdr3_aa: CASSPPMRWVQFF; cdr3_nt: TGTGCCAGCAGTCCACCCATGAGGTGGGTTCAGTTCTTC
j_call: TRBJ1-6; v_call: TRBV5-4; clone_size: .; d_call: TRBD1; cdr3_aa: CASRNRGLHPQDNSPLHF; cdr3_nt: TGTGCCAGCAGAAACAGGGGACTCCATCCCCAGGATAATTCACCCCTCCACTTT
j_call: TRBJ2-7; v_call: TRBV13; clone_size: .; d_call: .; cdr3_aa: CASSPDLVSYEQYF; cdr3_nt: TGTGCCAGCAGCCCGGACTTGGTCTCCTACGAGCAGTACTTC